This T cell receptor beta chain stems from a study of cytomegalovirus exposure and HLA in healthy donors. All donors participated as healthy donors of bone marrow. Details on this clone: No antigen is known for it.

CDR3 length equals 13 residues. Germline CDR1 and CDR2: SGHRS and YFSETQ. Trimming cost V 0 bases and J 11 bases, with 12 bases left between them. Use of 60 Vbeta and 13 Jbeta primers characterized the PCR. TCRdb's table, derived via immunoSEQ multiplex PCR, lists solely in-frame clones and lacks some. The sample consists of about 150,000 clones, around 82% of them appearing once. Notes on the study in general: Accurate prediction of most subjects' HLA-A and HLA-B alleles from TCR beta sequences was reported.

The sequenced sample was PBMCs. The chain recombines TRBV5-1 with TRBJ2-1; D gene ambiguous. The receptor was isolated from a woman aged 50 to 60 in good health and CMV-seropositive. The CDR3 here is CASSLDSETKQFF. In DNA form, the CDR3 reads TGCGCCAGCAGCTTGGATTCAGAAACCAAGCAGTTCTTC.